This T cell receptor (beta chain) derives from a study of response to subunit inactivated influenza vaccine. In TCRdb, the RT-PCR reads were re-called with MiXCR into one record per CDR3 protein. The sample shows a few hundred thousand distinct CDR3 sequences, 14% of them seen only once. The V gene's germline CDR1 is SGHRS and CDR2 YFSETQ. V was clipped by 3 bases and J by 5 bases, with 17 bases between them. This CDR3 comprises 15 residues. This chain uses TRBV5-1 with TRBJ2-5; the D call may be TRBD1 or TRBD2 (6 bases each). This sample comprised PBMCs from blood, obtained roughly 13 days after vaccination. The receptor was isolated from a man aged 45-60 years who received an inactivated influenza vaccine. CDR3 coding DNA: TGCGCCAGCAGCTCGAACCCAGGGGACTCGGAGACCCAGTACTTC. It translates to CASSSNPGDSETQYF.